The 18 T cell receptor beta chains below come from one sample, sequenced in a study of shared clonotypes between healthy human individuals. The table came from immunoSEQ multiplex PCR; TCRdb's copy has only in-frame clones and leaves some out. The sample holds about a million clones, around 76% seen once. The specimen was memory CD4+ T cells sorted from blood. Subset in this sample: CD45RA-negative fraction. Receptor source: a man aged 18 to 30 in good health.

The chain has TRBV6-5 and TRBJ1-2, with D perhaps matching TRBD1 (5 bases). CDR1 and CDR2 (germline): MNHEY, SVGAGI. The CDR3 consists of 14 residues. V was trimmed by 5 bases and J by 5 bases, leaving 15 bases between them. The CDR3 DNA reads TGTGCCAGCAGTACCGGGACCGAGAGTTATGGCTACACCTTC. This encodes CASSTGTESYGYTF.

CDR3 residues: CASRATSNEQFF. The DNA of the CDR3 is TGTGCCAGCAGGGCGACTAGTAATGAGCAGTTCTTC. The chain employs TRBV6-5 and TRBJ2-1, with D maybe TRBD2 (6 bases). Germline V lookup: CDR1 MNHEY, CDR2 SVGAGI. CDR3 length equals 12 residues. The V and J ends lost 6 bases and 7 bases respectively, with 10 bases between them.

The chain links TRBV5-5 to TRBJ2-7, with D unclear. CDR1 is SGHKS, CDR2 YYEKEE, per germline (reference sequence). V lost 4 bases and J 4 bases, leaving 12 bases between the germline ends. The CDR3 contains 13 residues. The CDR3 DNA reads as TGTGCCAGCAGCACCCTGTACGGTTACGAGCAGTACTTC. It specifies CASSTLYGYEQYF.

A word on this clone: Other nucleotide sequences from this sample produce the same CDR3. The V gene is TRBV5-1, the J gene TRBJ1-3; the D is unclear. This CDR3 has 15 residues. Germline CDR1 and CDR2: SGHRS and YFSETQ. V lost 4 bases, J lost 0 bases, and 11 bases lay in between. CDR3 DNA: TGCGCCAGCAGCCTGGCGGGGAGCTCTGGAAACACCATATATTTT. Its protein product is CASSLAGSSGNTIYF.

The genes are TRBV27 and TRBJ1-1; 9 bases agree with TRBD1. The CDR3 is 17 residues long. Germline values: CDR1 MNHEY, CDR2 SMNVEV (reference sequence). V shed 4 bases, J shed 1 base, and the junction held 10 bases outside the gene matches. The CDR3 DNA follows: TGTGCCAGCAGTTCGGGACCGGGACAGGGAACGAACACTGAAGCTTTCTTT. Residues: CASSSGPGQGTNTEAFF.

This clone was seen a handful of times. The V gene is TRBV30, the J gene TRBJ1-1, with 7 bases aligning to TRBD1. Germline CDR1 GTSNPN, CDR2 SVGIG (reference sequence). V dropped 3 bases and J dropped 4; count of bases not matched to a gene: 8. The CDR3 contains 14 residues. The CDR3 region is CAWSPSDRITEAFF. The CDR3, as DNA: TGTGCCTGGAGCCCCTCGGACAGGATCACTGAAGCTTTCTTT.

As to this clone: At the DNA level, this CDR3 is encoded by other sequences in the same sample as well. The chain recombines TRBV6-5 with TRBJ1-1; D perhaps matches TRBD1 (5 bases). Trimming left V 5 bases short and J 1 base short, with 11 bases between. Germline V gene sequence: CDR1 MNHEY, CDR2 SVGAGI. The CDR3 extends over 14 amino acids. This CDR3 is CASSKRTGNTEAFF. In DNA form, the CDR3 reads TGTGCCAGCAGTAAAAGAACAGGGAACACTGAAGCTTTCTTT.

The chain has TRBV11-3 and TRBJ2-7; D tentatively reads TRBD1 or TRBD2 (6 bases each). The CDR3 has 13 amino acids. V dropped 4 bases and J dropped 3 bases, with 10 bases sitting between them. CDR1 and CDR2 from the germline V gene are SGHNT and YENEEA. The CDR3 DNA reads TGTGCCAGCAGCTCGGGGGCGGACTACGAGCAGTACTTC. Protein product: CASSSGADYEQYF.

V and J are TRBV10-3 and TRBJ2-2, with TRBD2 matching 8 bases. Germline values: CDR1 ENHRY, CDR2 SYGVKD. J lost 6 bases, V lost 3 bases, and 9 bases had no gene match. This CDR3 contains 16 residues. CDR3 nucleotides: TGTGCCATCAGTGACTTCTCGGCGGGAGGTCCCGGGGAGCTGTTTTTT. It specifies CAISDFSAGGPGELFF.

The chain uses TRBV19 and TRBJ2-2; 10 positions match TRBD2. Germline values: CDR1 LNHDA, CDR2 SQIVND (reference sequence). V was clipped by 7 bases and J by 0 bases; unmatched bases: 11. The CDR3 sequence is 18 residues long. The CDR3, as DNA: TGTGCCAGTAAAACTGAGACGACTAGCGGGTCGAACACCGGGGAGCTGTTTTTT. It codes for CASKTETTSGSNTGELFF.

The genes are TRBV4-3 and TRBJ1-1, with 9 bases aligning to TRBD1. Looked up from germline, CDR1 is LGHNA and CDR2 is YSLEER. The J segment lost 0 bases and the V segment lost 4 bases, leaving 12 bases of the junction unmatched. The CDR3 has 18 amino acids. CDR3 nucleotides: TGCGCCAGCAGCCGCAGGATGGGACAGGGCCCCATGAACACTGAAGCTTTCTTT. This encodes CASSRRMGQGPMNTEAFF.

This clone was recorded only once. This rearrangement joins TRBV25-1 to TRBJ1-2; possible D gene TRBD1, 5 bases. CDR1 MGHDK and CDR2 SYGVNS come from the germline V gene. V was cut by 7 bases and J by 5 bases, with 20 bases left in between. The CDR3 extends over 15 amino acids. The CDR3 DNA follows: TGTGCCAGCACCCAAGAGGGGCCCTCTATTTATGGCTACACCTTC. Amino acid sequence: CASTQEGPSIYGYTF.

This sequence joins TRBV28 and TRBJ1-5; 8 positions match TRBD1. This CDR3 spans 16 amino acids. V dropped 6 bases and J dropped 0; count of bases not matched to a gene: 7. Germline loops: CDR1 MDHEN, CDR2 SYDVKM. CDR3 residues: CASRLNTGGSNQPQHF. The CDR3 DNA is TGTGCCAGCAGGCTAAACACAGGGGGTAGCAATCAGCCCCAGCATTTT.

The rearrangement uses TRBV6-5 and TRBJ2-2; TRBD1 might be the D (6 bases). Trimming cost V 4 bases and J 8 bases, with 17 bases left between them. This CDR3 region has 15 residues. From germline, CDR1 is MNHEY and CDR2 SVGAGI. The CDR3 DNA follows: TGTGCCAGCAGTTCTCGGGACAAGGGGGTGGGGGAGCTGTTTTTT. Translated: CASSSRDKGVGELFF.

This clone was recorded at least ten times. The sample holds other DNA sequences that translate to the same CDR3. The chain carries TRBV10-3 and TRBJ2-1, with 8 bases identical to TRBD2. This CDR3 comprises 13 residues. Looked up from germline, CDR1 is ENHRY and CDR2 is SYGVKD. Trimming took 2 bases from V and 6 from J; bases not matched to a gene: 0. CDR3 nucleotides: TGTGCCATCAGTGAGGGGACTAGCAATGAGCAGTTCTTC. The encoded protein is CAISEGTSNEQFF.

The V call is TRBV4-1, the J call TRBJ1-2; TRBD1 matches 7 bases. J lost 1 base, V lost 0 bases, and 11 bases had no gene match. CDR3 length: 18 amino acids. CDR1 is MGHRA and CDR2 is YSYEKL in the germline V gene. CDR3 sequence: CASSQESRGTSINYGYTF. In DNA form, the CDR3 reads TGCGCCAGCAGCCAAGAATCCAGGGGGACGTCCATTAACTATGGCTACACCTTC.

Concerning this clone itself: This CDR3 is also generated by other DNA sequences in the sample. This chain links TRBV9 with TRBJ2-1; D remains ambiguous. Germline assignment: CDR1 SGDLS and CDR2 YYNGEE. V was cut by 0 bases and J by 8 bases, with 6 bases left in between. The CDR3 has 12 residues. The CDR3, as DNA: TGTGCCAGCAGCGTAGGTGGGGATGAGCAGTTCTTC. This codes for CASSVGGDEQFF.

The rearrangement links TRBV9 to TRBJ1-1; possibly TRBD1 for D (6 bases). The CDR3 is made up of 15 amino acids. V lost 1 base, J lost 5 bases, and 15 bases lay in between. Germline lookup yields CDR1 SGDLS and CDR2 YYNGEE. The CDR3 region has the DNA TGTGCCAGCAGCGTATGGGCAGGGGCGGGAACTGAAGCTTTCTTT. It yields the protein CASSVWAGAGTEAFF.